A selection of T cell receptor beta chains follows, all from one sample in a study of cytomegalovirus exposure and HLA in healthy donors. Profiling relied on immunoSEQ multiplex PCR, and the TCRdb table lists in-frame clones only, not all of them. The repertoire table contains roughly 100,000 clones. The specimen sequenced was PBMCs. The source of these receptors is a man aged 35 to 55 in good health and CMV-seronegative. Both conserved end residues are trimmed from each CDR3.

TRBV19	ASKQGGIYNSPLH
TRBV5-5	ASSQRQSGLTNTGELF
TRBV5-4	ASSLAGGAYNEQF
TRBV5-1	ASSPLFPGQGTEAF
TRBV19	ASSIAQGYQPQH
TRBV5-1	ASSRGLADTGELF
TRBV27	ASSFRANTGELF
TRBV7-6	ASSFAAGDTQY
TRBV5-6	ASSLARHRGGETQY
TRBV19	ASSARGEQY
TRBV9	ASSVGLAGLGEQY
TRBV30	AWSVRGRGRGGTEAF
TRBV19	ASSIPQRAHNEQF
TRBV2	ASNGQGGLSGANVLT
TRBV6-1	ASTPRDSPLH
TRBV28	ASGHLQGNYEQY
TRBV7-9	ASTAYRESASSYNEQF
TRBV11-3	ASSVLGQARSYEQY
TRBV4-3	ASSQETGRGYGYT
TRBV7-2	ASSFRQGNQPQH
TRBV6-1	ASTNTGAVSQPQH
TRBV5-4	ASSVGQAGNTIY
TRBV23-1	APTGGLKSLLMPKLF
TRBV28	ASSLLDRVATGELF
TRBV6-1	ASSEYNSDQPQH
TRBV29-1	SAQGPHPNSGANVLT
TRBV6-5	ASSPTGGVGNTIY
TRBV5-1	ASSLPTGDTGELF
TRBV2	ASSTGLDYGYT
TRBV13	ASSFYGTGQETQY
TRBV9	ASSVVAGGSTDTQY
TRBV2	ASSDADRSNTEAF
TRBV4-3	ASSQADSSYGYT
TRBV18	ASSPGTGGYGYT
TRBV5-1	ASSLSGVGTGELF
TRBV6-5	AGSQGTGGFYEQY
TRBV4-2	ASSQDTAGKGYT
TRBV2	ASSMKRQGDTYGYT
TRBV19	ASSPGQGKGSTNEKLF
TRBV6-6	ASSSRTGRNQPQH
TRBV11-2	ASSSTQVAGGWETQY
TRBV7-8	ASSRQGAVEQY
TRBV7-2	ASSRDRAQTGELF
TRBV9	ASSVEAGDYNEQF
TRBV5-4	ASSLIAGVLSNEQF
TRBV10-1	ASSDYSSYEQY
TRBV7-2	ASSLWDKVKDGYT